These T cell receptor beta chains were read from a single sample in a study of T-cell reconstitution after alpha-beta-depleted transplantation in children. TCRdb reprocessed the PCR reads via MiXCR and lists one record per CDR3 protein. Of around 600,000 distinct CDR3 sequences in the sample, over 9.5% were seen once. The sequences come from PBMCs from the stem cell graft donor, collected from the stem cell graft. These receptors were obtained from a human donor who donated a stem cell graft to a child with acute myeloid leukemia. The conserved cysteine and the conserved F or W are not part of the CDR3 here. Each record gives: J gene, V gene, CDR3 protein.

J: TRBJ2-7
V: TRBV6-5
CDR3: ASSNLLAAPYEQY

J: TRBJ2-5
V: TRBV12-3/TRBV12-4
CDR3: ASSINRDTQY

J: TRBJ2-7
V: TRBV6-5
CDR3: AAQGSYEQY

J: TRBJ2-1
V: TRBV5-1
CDR3: ASSRRQGPLSNEQF

J: TRBJ2-7
V: TRBV2
CDR3: ASSGERGINYEQY

J: TRBJ2-7
V: TRBV30
CDR3: AWSLGWGTGRRGDEQY

J: TRBJ1-1
V: TRBV3-1
CDR3: ASRFPTGQAF

J: TRBJ2-4
V: TRBV4-2
CDR3: ASSQESFSADLAKNIQY

J: TRBJ2-1
V: TRBV3-1
CDR3: ASSRGGRGGDEQF

J: TRBJ2-4
V: TRBV4-3
CDR3: ASSQDRLAVAKNIQY

J: TRBJ2-3
V: TRBV20-1
CDR3: SAKWTGGTDTQY

J: TRBJ2-1
V: TRBV25-1
CDR3: ASSDRVVAGGNEQF

J: TRBJ2-1
V: TRBV12-3/TRBV12-4
CDR3: ASSLVSSYNEQF

J: TRBJ2-5
V: TRBV29-1
CDR3: SVRARDGVETQY

J: TRBJ2-2
V: TRBV7-2
CDR3: ATGTSGSYTGELF

J: TRBJ2-1
V: TRBV5-1
CDR3: ASSLTTNEQF

J: TRBJ1-2
V: TRBV5-1
CDR3: ASSLDPGYYGYT

J: TRBJ2-1
V: TRBV7-2
CDR3: ASSFSGRRYNEQF

J: TRBJ2-5
V: TRBV12-3/TRBV12-4
CDR3: ASSALTSGRGETQY

J: TRBJ1-2
V: TRBV9
CDR3: ASSQQGRGYT

J: TRBJ2-5
V: TRBV20-1
CDR3: SARDLPGLAGMITETQY

J: TRBJ2-1
V: TRBV20-1
CDR3: SAGGVAPEQF

J: TRBJ2-5
V: TRBV5-1
CDR3: ASSLGVGGGQETQY

J: TRBJ2-3
V: TRBV6-5
CDR3: ASSYSAAGGVDTQY

J: TRBJ2-2
V: TRBV7-2
CDR3: ASSLAMTGELF

J: TRBJ2-3
V: TRBV11-1
CDR3: ASSFGPTSTDTQY

J: TRBJ1-3
V: TRBV7-8
CDR3: ASSLAGGFAGNTIY

J: TRBJ2-1
V: TRBV14
CDR3: ASSQRRPRGEQF

J: TRBJ1-2
V: TRBV20-1
CDR3: SAETGGFGYT

J: TRBJ2-1
V: TRBV12-3/TRBV12-4
CDR3: ASSFPTGNNEQF

J: TRBJ2-5
V: TRBV7-2
CDR3: ASSPVGEVAETQY

J: TRBJ2-2
V: TRBV7-2
CDR3: ASSPTGAGELF

J: TRBJ2-2
V: TRBV30
CDR3: AWSQWGNTGELF

J: TRBJ2-1
V: TRBV20-1
CDR3: SAPDRALSSYNEQF

J: TRBJ2-7
V: TRBV9
CDR3: ASSPRGLEDYEQY

J: TRBJ2-1
V: TRBV20-1
CDR3: SAEGDSYNEQF

J: TRBJ2-3
V: TRBV24-1
CDR3: ATSDFTSGGDTQY

J: TRBJ1-1
V: TRBV5-5
CDR3: ASSYGQGAYEAF

J: TRBJ1-5
V: TRBV12-3/TRBV12-4
CDR3: ASSLKSGGQPQH

J: TRBJ2-7
V: TRBV3-1
CDR3: ASSRGTSGSLSYEQY

J: TRBJ2-1
V: TRBV20-1
CDR3: SAAGGRGLYNEQF

J: TRBJ2-3
V: TRBV7-9
CDR3: ASSSEGQADTQY